The present T cell receptor (beta chain) was sequenced within a study of neurological immune-mediated disorders. V dropped 0 bases and J dropped 6; count of bases not matched to a gene: 3. The CDR3 is made up of 13 amino acids. Looked up from germline, CDR1 is DFQATT and CDR2 is SNEGSKA (reference sequence). This clonotype occurred many times. A 10-nucleotide random UMI tagged transcripts in template-switch 5'RACE cDNA synthesis. TCRdb re-called the 5' RACE reads through MiXCR, storing one row per CDR3 protein. The sample holds under 70,000 distinct CDR3 sequences; 3.2% are singletons and the top ten take roughly 5.2%.

The chain uses TRBV20-1 and TRBJ1-2; 8 nucleotides agree with TRBD1. Material for sequencing was PBMCs. This TCR derives from a woman in her fifties or sixties with multiple sclerosis. The CDR3 spells CSARDRGQNGYTF. CDR3 DNA sequence: TGCAGTGCTAGAGACAGGGGGCAAAATGGCTACACCTTC.